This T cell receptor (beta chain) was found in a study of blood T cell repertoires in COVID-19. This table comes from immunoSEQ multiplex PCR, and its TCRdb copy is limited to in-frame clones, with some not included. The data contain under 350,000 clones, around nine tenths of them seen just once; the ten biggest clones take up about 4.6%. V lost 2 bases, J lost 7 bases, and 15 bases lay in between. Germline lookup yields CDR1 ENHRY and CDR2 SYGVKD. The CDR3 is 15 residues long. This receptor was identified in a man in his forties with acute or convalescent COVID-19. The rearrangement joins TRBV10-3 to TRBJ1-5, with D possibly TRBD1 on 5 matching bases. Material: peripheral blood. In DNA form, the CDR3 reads TGTGCCATCAGTGAGGGAACAGGCCAGGGACAGCCCCAGCATTTT. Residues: CAISEGTGQGQPQHF.